These T cell receptor beta chains were read from a single sample in a study of blood T cells in healthy people across ages. TCRdb re-called the 5' RACE reads through MiXCR, storing one row per CDR3 protein. The data hold about 1 million distinct CDR3 sequences, with roughly a quarter observed a single time. This sample was shared with a second study, whose subject was T cells of mothers and their children.

The sample consisted of blood. These TCRs come from a girl aged 2-10 years in good health. CDR3s include the opening cysteine and the closing phenylalanine or tryptophan. D genes are given only for firm matches. Clone size, where shown, is once, few, many, or a class for clones that have expanded.

D gene | clone size | J gene | V gene | CDR3 protein | CDR3 DNA
NA | few | TRBJ2-3 | TRBV20-1 | CSSRGLGTDTQYF | TGCAGTTCGAGGGGATTAGGCACAGATACGCAGTATTTT
NA | NA | TRBJ2-4 | TRBV29-1 | CSVQDLAKNIQYF | TGCAGCGTTCAAGACCTAGCCAAAAACATTCAGTACTTC
NA | NA | TRBJ2-5 | TRBV29-1 | CSVVDGSEETQYF | TGCAGCGTTGTTGACGGGAGCGAAGAGACCCAGTACTTC
NA | few | TRBJ2-5 | TRBV28 | CASSLLPGWETQYF | TGTGCCAGCAGTTTATTGCCGGGGTGGGAGACCCAGTACTTC
TRBD2 | few | TRBJ2-5 | TRBV14 | CASSQAHGGAQETQYF | TGTGCCAGCAGCCAAGCCCACGGGGGGGCCCAAGAGACCCAGTACTTC
NA | few | TRBJ2-7 | TRBV29-1 | CSVESTVDGDSYEQYF | TGCAGCGTTGAAAGTACGGTGGATGGAGACTCCTACGAGCAGTACTTC
NA | few | TRBJ2-5 | TRBV24-1 | CATSDLLSGFGETQYF | TGTGCCACCAGTGATTTGCTGAGTGGGTTCGGAGAGACCCAGTACTTC
TRBD1 | NA | TRBJ1-2 | TRBV6-5 | CASSYFRDRECTF | TGTGCCAGCAGTTACTTTCGGGACAGGGAGTGCACCTTC
NA | NA | TRBJ1-2 | TRBV28 | CASSSPGLAGENYGYTF | TGTGCCAGCAGTTCCCCCGGACTTGCAGGAGAGAACTATGGCTACACCTTC
NA | few | TRBJ2-1 | TRBV9 | CASSPFTGVSYNEQFF | TGTGCCAGCAGCCCCTTTACGGGGGTGTCCTACAATGAGCAGTTCTTC
NA | NA | TRBJ1-2 | TRBV7-2 | CASSYSGVERGYTF | TGTGCCAGCAGCTATTCAGGGGTAGAGAGGGGCTACACCTTC
NA | few | TRBJ1-1 | TRBV20-1 | CSARPPGSTEAFF | TGCAGTGCTAGACCCCCCGGGAGCACTGAAGCTTTCTTT
NA | once | TRBJ2-3 | TRBV4-1 | CASSQVWVRTDTQYF | TGCGCCAGCAGCCAAGTGTGGGTTCGCACAGATACGCAGTATTTT
NA | NA | TRBJ1-3 | TRBV12-3/TRBV12-4 | CASSSWVSGNTIYF | TGTGCCAGCAGCTCCTGGGTATCTGGAAACACCATATATTTT
NA | few | TRBJ2-6 | TRBV19 | CASRTAGANVLTF | TGTGCCAGTCGGACAGCTGGGGCCAACGTCCTGACTTTC
NA | few | TRBJ2-7 | TRBV5-1 | CASSTSREQYF | TGCGCCAGCAGCACCTCACGCGAGCAGTACTTC
NA | NA | TRBJ1-1 | TRBV20-1 | CSAEGTGNTEAFF | TGCAGTGCTGAGGGGACGGGGAACACTGAAGCTTTCTTT
NA | few | TRBJ2-5 | TRBV10-1 | CASSEASSIVQYF | TGCGCCAGCAGTGAGGCATCCTCTATTGTCCAGTACTTC
NA | few | TRBJ2-5 | TRBV7-9 | CASSSPSETQYF | TGTGCCAGCAGCTCACCGTCAGAGACCCAGTACTTC
TRBD1 | NA | TRBJ2-5 | TRBV5-1 | CATQERGRGETQYF | TGCGCCACTCAGGAGAGGGGGCGAGGAGAGACCCAGTACTTC
NA | NA | TRBJ2-1 | TRBV29-1 | CSVGGTNSAF | TGCAGCGTTGGGGGGACGAACTCAGCCTTC
TRBD1 | NA | TRBJ1-5 | TRBV29-1 | CSVAQGSGQPQHF | TGCAGCGTTGCACAGGGGAGCGGGCAGCCCCAGCATTTT
NA | NA | TRBJ1-1 | TRBV29-1 | CSGRGSDGPTEAFF | TGCAGCGGGAGGGGGAGTGACGGGCCCACTGAAGCTTTCTTT
NA | few | TRBJ2-2 | TRBV11-2 | CASSSPGGHINTGELFF | TGTGCCAGCAGTTCGCCGGGGGGCCACATAAACACCGGGGAGCTGTTTTTT
NA | NA | TRBJ2-6 | TRBV18 | CASSPVSGGANVLTF | TGTGCCAGCTCACCAGTGTCGGGTGGGGCCAACGTCCTGACTTTC
TRBD1 | few | TRBJ2-7 | TRBV29-1 | CSVEDQGVAGTEQYF | TGCAGCGTTGAAGATCAGGGGGTAGCAGGGACAGAGCAGTACTTC
NA | few | TRBJ1-3 | TRBV3-1 | CASSQGIWGGSGNTIYF | TGTGCCAGCAGCCAAGGAATTTGGGGGGGCTCTGGAAACACCATATATTTT
NA | NA | TRBJ2-5 | TRBV29-1 | CSVPGLANWETQYF | TGCAGCGTACCGGGACTCGCCAATTGGGAGACCCAGTACTTC
TRBD2 | few | TRBJ2-1 | TRBV2 | CASSASGRAYNEQFF | TGTGCCAGCAGTGCTAGCGGGCGAGCCTACAATGAGCAGTTCTTC
TRBD1 | few | TRBJ1-2 | TRBV2 | CASVGQGLRGYTF | TGTGCCAGCGTGGGACAGGGTTTACGTGGCTACACCTTC
TRBD1 | few | TRBJ1-1 | TRBV7-9 | CASSVPGQGLPEAFF | TGTGCCAGCAGCGTACCGGGACAGGGGCTCCCTGAAGCTTTCTTT
NA | NA | TRBJ2-5 | TRBV20-1 | CSAGGVGQETQYF | TGCAGTGCTGGAGGGGTTGGACAAGAGACCCAGTACTTC
TRBD2 | many | TRBJ2-7 | TRBV2 | CASRSGESYEQYF | TGTGCCAGCAGGAGCGGGGAGAGCTACGAGCAGTACTTC
NA | few | TRBJ1-6 | TRBV12-3/TRBV12-4 | CASSLAGRNNSPLHF | TGTGCCAGCAGTCTCGCAGGGCGAAATAATTCACCCCTCCACTTT
TRBD1 | few | TRBJ2-1 | TRBV7-2 | CASSLRTGIGNEQFF | TGTGCCAGCAGCTTAAGGACAGGGATCGGCAATGAGCAATTCTTC
NA | few | TRBJ2-5 | TRBV12-3/TRBV12-4 | CASSFRVQETQYF | TGTGCCAGCAGTTTTCGGGTACAAGAGACCCAGTACTTC
NA | few | TRBJ2-3 | TRBV4-1 | CASSQEGRRVDTQYF | TGCGCCAGCAGCCAAGAAGGCCGGCGGGTAGATACGCAGTATTTT
NA | NA | TRBJ2-3 | TRBV4-2 | CASSQEFIGNSGYTDTQYF | TGTGCCAGCAGCCAAGAGTTTATTGGTAATAGCGGATACACAGATACGCAGTATTTT
NA | few | TRBJ1-4 | TRBV2 | CASGTGREKLFF | TGTGCCAGCGGTACCGGGAGAGAAAAACTGTTTTTT
TRBD2 | few | TRBJ2-1 | TRBV3-1 | CASSHDSGVSQQFF | TGTGCCAGCAGCCATGATAGCGGGGTTAGTCAGCAGTTCTTC
TRBD1 | NA | TRBJ2-1 | TRBV19 | CASSKGQGPGEQFF | TGTGCCAGTAGTAAAGGACAGGGGCCCGGTGAGCAGTTCTTC
NA | NA | TRBJ2-4 | TRBV4-2 | CASSQEWVDLRQNTNIQYF | TGTGCCAGCAGCCAAGAATGGGTAGATTTGAGGCAGAATACAAACATTCAGTACTTC
NA | once | TRBJ2-1 | TRBV28 | CASSPLFGTPMNEQFF | TGTGCCAGCAGTCCTCTTTTTGGGACCCCTATGAATGAGCAGTTCTTC
NA | few | TRBJ2-7 | TRBV7-2 | CASSPQTGRYEQYF | TGTGCCAGCAGCCCCCAGACAGGCCGCTACGAGCAGTACTTC
NA | NA | TRBJ1-4 | TRBV7-2 | CASSSSLSDIEKLFF | TGTGCCAGCAGCTCCTCACTCTCTGACATAGAAAAACTGTTTTTT
NA | few | TRBJ2-4 | TRBV7-9 | CASSSHFLQYF | TGTGCCAGCAGCTCCCATTTCCTTCAGTACTTC
NA | NA | TRBJ2-2 | TRBV29-1 | CSVFIGGYTGELFF | TGCAGCGTGTTTATTGGCGGTTACACCGGGGAGCTGTTTTTT
NA | NA | TRBJ2-2 | TRBV12-3/TRBV12-4 | CASSFRTPGELFF | TGTGCCAGCAGTTTCAGGACCCCTGGGGAGCTGTTTTTT
TRBD2 | NA | TRBJ2-3 | TRBV11-2 | CASSLEGGGGSPRLAATDTQYF | TGTGCCAGCAGCTTAGAAGGTGGGGGGGGATCTCCTCGACTAGCGGCCACAGATACGCAGTATTTT
NA | few | TRBJ2-6 | TRBV6-5 | CASSYTTSGANVLTF | TGTGCCAGCAGTTACACAACATCTGGGGCCAACGTCCTGACTTTC
NA | NA | TRBJ2-5 | TRBV7-2 | CASSLAVGQETQYF | TGTGCCAGCAGCTTAGCTGTCGGCCAAGAGACCCAGTACTTC
TRBD1 | NA | TRBJ2-1 | TRBV7-9 | CASVPTGANEQFF | TGTGCCAGCGTGCCAACAGGGGCCAATGAGCAGTTCTTC
TRBD2 | NA | TRBJ2-5 | TRBV29-1 | CSVKNGGVRETQYF | TGCAGCGTTAAAAATGGGGGGGTTCGGGAGACCCAGTACTTC
NA | few | TRBJ2-1 | TRBV24-1 | CATSERDRFRPYNEQFF | TGTGCCACCAGTGAGAGAGACAGATTCCGGCCCTACAATGAGCAGTTCTTC
NA | few | TRBJ2-1 | TRBV9 | CASGESGLLYNEQFF | TGTGCCAGCGGGGAATCGGGACTGCTTTACAATGAGCAGTTCTTC
NA | NA | TRBJ2-5 | TRBV7-9 | CASSQRLEETQYF | TGTGCCAGCAGCCAAAGACTAGAAGAGACCCAGTACTTC